The text below deals with one TCR beta chain. What it recognizes is unknown. The source of the sample is a study of monozygotic twins with inflammatory bowel disease. Study-wide points: None of the different T cell subtypes could be distinguished from one another.

This CDR3 comprises 15 residues. Per the germline V gene, CDR1 is SNHLY and CDR2 is FYNNEI. Each sample had eight separate cDNA synthesis reactions. From the 5' RACE reads, TCRdb lists one entry per CDR3 protein and no DNA. The sample includes about 210,000 distinct CDR3 sequences. This clonotype was obtained from a human donor with ulcerative colitis or Crohn's disease, or a healthy co-twin of an affected twin (not recorded which). Sequenced sample: blood. The V gene is TRBV2, the J gene TRBJ1-1. The CDR3 spells CASSAPWSGHTEAFF.